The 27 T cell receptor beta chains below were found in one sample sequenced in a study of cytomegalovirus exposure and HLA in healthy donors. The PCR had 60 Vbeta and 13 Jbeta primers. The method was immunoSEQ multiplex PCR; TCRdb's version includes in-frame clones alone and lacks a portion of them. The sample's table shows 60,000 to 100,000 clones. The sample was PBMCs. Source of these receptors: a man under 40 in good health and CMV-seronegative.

The CDR3 is CATSRDGRATETQYF. CDR3 bases: TGTGCCACCAGCAGAGATGGGCGGGCGACGGAGACCCAGTACTTC. This sequence joins TRBV15 and TRBJ2-5; maybe TRBD2 (5 bases). The V and J ends lost 0 bases and 5 bases respectively, with 13 bases between them. Germline V gene data show CDR1 as LNHNV and CDR2 as YYDKDF (reference sequence). This CDR3 is 15 amino acids long.

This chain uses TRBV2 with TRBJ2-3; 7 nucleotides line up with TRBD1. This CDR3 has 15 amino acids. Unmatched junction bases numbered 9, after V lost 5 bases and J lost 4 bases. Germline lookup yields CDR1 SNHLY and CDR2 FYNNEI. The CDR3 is CASSQDSQGADTQYF. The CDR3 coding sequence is TGTGCCAGCAGTCAGGACTCTCAGGGGGCAGATACGCAGTATTTT.

CDR3 sequence (DNA): TGTGCCAGCAGTGAATGGGTCGGACAGGGCACCACCGGGGAGCTGTTTTTT. Encoded protein: CASSEWVGQGTTGELFF. V and J are TRBV25-1 and TRBJ2-2, with 8 nucleotides matching TRBD1. Trimming took 1 base from V and 4 from J; bases not matched to a gene: 8. Germline V gives CDR1 MGHDK, CDR2 SYGVNS. The CDR3 loop spans 17 amino acids.

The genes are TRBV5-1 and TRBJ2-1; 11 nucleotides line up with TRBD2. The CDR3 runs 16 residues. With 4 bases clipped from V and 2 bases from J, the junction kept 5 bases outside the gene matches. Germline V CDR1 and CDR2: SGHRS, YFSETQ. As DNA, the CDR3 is TGCGCCAGCAGCCCTCTAGCGGGAGGCCCCTACAATGAGCAGTTCTTC. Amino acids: CASSPLAGGPYNEQFF.

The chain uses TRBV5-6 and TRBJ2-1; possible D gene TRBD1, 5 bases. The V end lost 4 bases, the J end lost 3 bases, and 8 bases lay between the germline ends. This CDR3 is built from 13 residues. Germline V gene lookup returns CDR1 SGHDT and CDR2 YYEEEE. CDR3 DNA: TGTGCCAGCAGCCTGGACATCTACAATGAGCAGTTCTTC. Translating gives CASSLDIYNEQFF.

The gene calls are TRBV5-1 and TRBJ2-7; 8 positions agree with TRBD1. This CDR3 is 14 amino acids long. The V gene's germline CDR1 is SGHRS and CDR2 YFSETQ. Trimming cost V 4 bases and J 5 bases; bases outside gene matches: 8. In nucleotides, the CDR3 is TGCGCCAGCAGCGCCTGGACAGGGAGTCACGAGCAGTACTTC. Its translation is CASSAWTGSHEQYF.

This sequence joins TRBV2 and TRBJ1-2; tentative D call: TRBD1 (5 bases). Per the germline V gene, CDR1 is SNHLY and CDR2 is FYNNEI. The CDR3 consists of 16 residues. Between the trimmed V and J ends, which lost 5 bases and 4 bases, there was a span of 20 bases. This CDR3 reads CASSLPLDGRGYGYTF. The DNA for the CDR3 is TGTGCCAGCAGTTTGCCCCTGGACGGGAGGGGCTATGGCTACACCTTC.

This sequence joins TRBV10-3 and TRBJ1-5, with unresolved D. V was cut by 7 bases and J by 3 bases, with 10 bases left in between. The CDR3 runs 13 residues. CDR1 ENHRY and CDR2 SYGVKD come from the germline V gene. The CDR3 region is CAITRDLNQPQHF. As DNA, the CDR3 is TGTGCCATCACCCGGGATCTCAATCAGCCCCAGCATTTT.

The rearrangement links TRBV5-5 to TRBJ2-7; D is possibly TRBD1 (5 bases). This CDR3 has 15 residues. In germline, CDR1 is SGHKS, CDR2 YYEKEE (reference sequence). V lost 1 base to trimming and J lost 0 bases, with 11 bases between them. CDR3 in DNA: TGTGCCAGCAGCTTGTGGGGCGTAGGCTCCTACGAGCAGTACTTC. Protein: CASSLWGVGSYEQYF.

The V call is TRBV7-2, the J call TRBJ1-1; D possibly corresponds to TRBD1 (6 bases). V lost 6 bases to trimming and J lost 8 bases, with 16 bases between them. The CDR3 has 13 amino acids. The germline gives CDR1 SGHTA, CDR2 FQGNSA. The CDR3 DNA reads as TGTGCCAGCAGGCGAGCCAGGGGACGGGAAGCTTTCTTT. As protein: CASRRARGREAFF.

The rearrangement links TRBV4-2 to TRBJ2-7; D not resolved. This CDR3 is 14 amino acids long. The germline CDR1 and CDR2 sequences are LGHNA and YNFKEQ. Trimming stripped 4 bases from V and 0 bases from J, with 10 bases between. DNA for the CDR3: TGTGCCAGCAGCCTAGAGGCTGCCTCCTACGAGCAGTACTTC. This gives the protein CASSLEAASYEQYF.

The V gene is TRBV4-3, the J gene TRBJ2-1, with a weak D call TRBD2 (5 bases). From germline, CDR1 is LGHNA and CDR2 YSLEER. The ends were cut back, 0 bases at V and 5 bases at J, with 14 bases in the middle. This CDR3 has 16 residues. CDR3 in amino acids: CASSQEGGAAHNEQFF. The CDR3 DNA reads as TGCGCCAGCAGCCAAGAAGGAGGAGCGGCACACAATGAGCAGTTCTTC.

CDR3: CASGLPGSYEQYF. CDR3 nucleotide sequence: TGTGCTAGTGGTTTACCAGGATCCTACGAGCAGTACTTC. The chain is built from TRBV12-5 and TRBJ2-7; D is ambiguous. Trimming removed 3 bases from V and 1 base from J, with 7 bases in between. The CDR3 contains 13 residues. Germline CDR1 reads LGHNT; CDR2 reads FRNRAP. Full variable domain (missing parts from reference TRBV12-5 and TRBJ2-7): DARVTQTPRHKVTEMGQEVTMRCQPILGHNTVFWYRQTMMQGLELLAYFRNRAPLDDSGMPKDRFSAEMPDATLATLKIQPSEPRDSAVYFCASGLPGSYEQYFGPGTRLTVT.

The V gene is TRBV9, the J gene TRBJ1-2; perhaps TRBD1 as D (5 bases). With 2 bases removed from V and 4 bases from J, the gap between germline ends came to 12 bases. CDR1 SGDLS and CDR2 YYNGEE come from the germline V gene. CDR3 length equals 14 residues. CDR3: CASSVRQIPYGYTF. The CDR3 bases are TGTGCCAGCAGCGTGCGACAGATTCCCTATGGCTACACCTTC.

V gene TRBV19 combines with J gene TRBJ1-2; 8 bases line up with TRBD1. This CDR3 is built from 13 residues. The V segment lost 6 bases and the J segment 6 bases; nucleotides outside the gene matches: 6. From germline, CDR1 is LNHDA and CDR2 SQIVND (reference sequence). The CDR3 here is CASRVVDRDGYTF. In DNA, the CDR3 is TGTGCCAGTAGAGTCGTGGACAGGGATGGCTACACCTTC. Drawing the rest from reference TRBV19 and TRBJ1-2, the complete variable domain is DGGITQSPKYLFRKEGQNVTLSCEQNLNHDAMYWYRQDPGQGLRLIYYSQIVNDFQKGDIAEGYSVSREKKESFPLTVTSAQKNPTAFYLCASRVVDRDGYTFGSGTRLTVV.

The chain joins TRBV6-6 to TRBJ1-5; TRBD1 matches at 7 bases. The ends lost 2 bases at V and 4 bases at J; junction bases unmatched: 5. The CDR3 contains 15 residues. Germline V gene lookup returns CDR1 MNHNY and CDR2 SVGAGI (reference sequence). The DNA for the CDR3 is TGTGCCAGCAGTTACCGACAGGGAGGAAATCAGCCCCAGCATTTT. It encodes CASSYRQGGNQPQHF.

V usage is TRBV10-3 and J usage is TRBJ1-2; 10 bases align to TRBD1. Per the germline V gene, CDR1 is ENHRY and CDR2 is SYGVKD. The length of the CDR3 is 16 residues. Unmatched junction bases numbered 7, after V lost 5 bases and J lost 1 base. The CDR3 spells CAISSTGGRLNYGYTF. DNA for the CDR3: TGTGCCATCAGTTCGACAGGGGGCAGGCTTAACTATGGCTACACCTTC.

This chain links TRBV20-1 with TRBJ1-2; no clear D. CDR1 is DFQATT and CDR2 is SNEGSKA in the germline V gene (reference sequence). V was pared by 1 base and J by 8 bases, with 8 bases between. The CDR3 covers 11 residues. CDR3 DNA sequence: TGCAGTGCTAGAGGGCCCCCCGGCTACACCTTC. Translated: CSARGPPGYTF.

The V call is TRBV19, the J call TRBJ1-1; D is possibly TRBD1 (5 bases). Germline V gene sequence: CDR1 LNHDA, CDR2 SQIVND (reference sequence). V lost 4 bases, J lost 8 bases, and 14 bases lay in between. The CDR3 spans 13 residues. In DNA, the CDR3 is TGTGCCAGTAGTAGCCCTGACAGCTTCGAAGCTTTCTTT. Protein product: CASSSPDSFEAFF.

CDR3 in DNA: TGCGCCAGCAGCTTGGTACAGGCTTCGCTTGGGGAGACCCAGTACTTC. Its protein product is CASSLVQASLGETQYF. This chain joins TRBV5-1 and TRBJ2-5; D possibly corresponds to TRBD1 (5 bases). Trimming removed 0 bases at V and 5 bases at J, with 17 bases between. CDR1 and CDR2 from the germline V gene are SGHRS and YFSETQ. This CDR3 region has 16 residues.

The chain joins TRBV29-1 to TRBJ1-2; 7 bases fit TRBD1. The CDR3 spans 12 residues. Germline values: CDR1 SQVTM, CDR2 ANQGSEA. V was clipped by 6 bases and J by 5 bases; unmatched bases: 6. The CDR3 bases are TGCAGCGTAGGGGACAGAGGATATGGCTACACCTTC. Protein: CSVGDRGYGYTF.

The DNA of the CDR3 is TGCGCCAGCAGCTTGGGGACAGGACCCATGAACACTGAAGCTTTCTTT. This gives the protein CASSLGTGPMNTEAFF. The chain recombines TRBV5-1 with TRBJ1-1, with TRBD1 matching 7 bases. The CDR3 sequence is 16 residues long. V dropped 0 bases and J dropped 0; count of bases not matched to a gene: 5. Germline values: CDR1 SGHRS, CDR2 YFSETQ.

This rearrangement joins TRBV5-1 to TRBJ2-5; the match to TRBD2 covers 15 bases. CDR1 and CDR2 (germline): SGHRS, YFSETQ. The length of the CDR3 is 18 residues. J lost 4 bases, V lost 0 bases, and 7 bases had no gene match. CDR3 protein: CASSLGTSGRARGETQYF. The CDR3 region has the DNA TGCGCCAGCAGCTTGGGGACTAGCGGGAGGGCCCGGGGAGAGACCCAGTACTTC.

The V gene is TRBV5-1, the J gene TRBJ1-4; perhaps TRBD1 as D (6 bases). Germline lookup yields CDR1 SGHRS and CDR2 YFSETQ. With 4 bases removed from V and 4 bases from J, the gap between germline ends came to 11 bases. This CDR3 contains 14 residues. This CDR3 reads CASSRTAINEKLFF. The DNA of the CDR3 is TGCGCCAGCAGCCGGACAGCTATTAATGAAAAACTGTTTTTT.

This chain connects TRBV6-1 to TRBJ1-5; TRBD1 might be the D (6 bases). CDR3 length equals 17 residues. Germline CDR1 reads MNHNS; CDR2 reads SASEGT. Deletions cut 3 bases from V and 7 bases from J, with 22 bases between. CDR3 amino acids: CASSEGSQGRFGQPQHF. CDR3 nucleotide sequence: TGTGCCAGCAGTGAGGGTTCACAGGGTAGATTCGGGCAGCCCCAGCATTTT.

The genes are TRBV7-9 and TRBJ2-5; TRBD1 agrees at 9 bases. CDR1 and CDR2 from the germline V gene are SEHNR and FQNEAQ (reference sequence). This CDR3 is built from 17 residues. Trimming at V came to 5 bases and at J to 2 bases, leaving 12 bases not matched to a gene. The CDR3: CASSLTLTGGYQETQYF. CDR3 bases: TGTGCCAGCAGCCTCACACTGACAGGGGGTTATCAAGAGACCCAGTACTTC.

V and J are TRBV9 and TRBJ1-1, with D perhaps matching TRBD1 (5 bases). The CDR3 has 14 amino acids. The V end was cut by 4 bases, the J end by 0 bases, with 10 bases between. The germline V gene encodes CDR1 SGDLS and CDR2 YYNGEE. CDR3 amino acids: CASSPRQMNTEAFF. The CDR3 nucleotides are TGTGCCAGCAGCCCCCGACAGATGAACACTGAAGCTTTCTTT.